Listed here are 2 T cell receptor beta chains from one sample, sequenced in a study of neurological immune-mediated disorders. TCRdb itself ran the 5' RACE reads through MiXCR, one entry per CDR3 protein. This table holds around 61,000 distinct CDR3 sequences, about 5.2% found once. The specimen sequenced was PBMCs. These receptors were taken from a human donor with multiple sclerosis. The donor label of this sample is uncertain.

Notes on this clonotype: It may be a read error: a sequence one base away is much more abundant. The genes are TRBV27 and TRBJ1-5, with 8 bases matching TRBD1. The CDR3 loop spans 14 amino acids. The germline V gene has CDR1 MNHEY and CDR2 SMNVEV (reference sequence). The DNA for the CDR3 is TGTGTCAACAGTTTACGGACAGGGAATCAGCCCCAGCATTTT. It encodes CVNSLRTGNQPQHF.

The sample holds many counts of this clonotype. V gene TRBV5-1 combines with J gene TRBJ2-5, with D possibly TRBD1 on 5 matching bases. Germline CDR1 is SGHRS and CDR2 is YFSETQ. The CDR3 is made up of 14 amino acids. Trimming left V 4 bases short and J 4 bases short, with 14 bases between. Here the CDR3 reads CASSPLQGVETQYF. The CDR3 DNA follows: TGCGCCAGCAGCCCCTTACAAGGGGTAGAGACCCAGTACTTC.